Following are 14 T cell receptor beta chains from one sample sequenced in a study of cytomegalovirus exposure and HLA in healthy donors. Some clones are missing from TCRdb's copy, which holds only in-frame ones; the method was immunoSEQ multiplex PCR. Altogether 150,000 to 180,000 clones are present, more than 70% being singletons, with the ten largest covering around 2.1%. The sequencing input was PBMCs. Receptor source: a human donor in good health.

There are a few counts of this clone. This chain connects TRBV28 to TRBJ2-7, with D possibly matching TRBD2 (5 bases). Trimming removed 5 bases from V and 0 bases from J, with 20 bases in between. CDR3 length: 17 amino acids. CDR1 is MDHEN and CDR2 is SYDVKM in the germline V gene. CDR3 DNA sequence: TGTGCCAGCAGTCGCTTCTACATAGCGACTTCCTCCTACGAGCAGTACTTC. The encoded protein is CASSRFYIATSSYEQYF.

V is TRBV9 and J is TRBJ2-6, with D possibly matching TRBD1 (6 bases). V was cut by 1 base and J by 2 bases, with 7 bases left in between. Germline V gene lookup returns CDR1 SGDLS and CDR2 YYNGEE. CDR3 length equals 15 residues. CDR3: CASSVTGPGANVLTF. CDR3 coding DNA: TGTGCCAGCAGCGTAACAGGGCCTGGGGCCAACGTCCTGACTTTC.

V is TRBV19 and J is TRBJ1-5; TRBD1 aligns across 7 bases. The CDR3 runs to 15 residues. Germline loops: CDR1 LNHDA, CDR2 SQIVND (reference sequence). Germline trimming cut 5 bases from V and 1 base from J; bases unmatched to any gene: 5. The CDR3 DNA reads as TGTGCCAGTAGTGTCTCGGGACAGAGCAATCAGCCCCAGCATTTT. Amino acid sequence: CASSVSGQSNQPQHF.

The genes are TRBV2 and TRBJ1-1; D may be TRBD1 (6 bases). With 6 bases removed from V and 5 bases from J, the gap between germline ends came to 13 bases. The germline CDR1 and CDR2 sequences are SNHLY and FYNNEI. The CDR3 totals 13 residues. CDR3 nucleotides: TGTGCCAGCAGCCGAGGGGGAGGGACTGAAGCTTTCTTT. Translating it yields CASSRGGGTEAFF.

The rearrangement links TRBV19 to TRBJ2-7; a weak D match, TRBD2 (6 bases). This CDR3 has 14 residues. Germline lookup yields CDR1 LNHDA and CDR2 SQIVND (reference sequence). Trimming removed 5 bases from V and 3 bases from J, with 14 bases in between. The CDR3: CASSLRLEIYEQYF. DNA of the CDR3: TGTGCCAGTAGTCTGCGACTAGAGATCTACGAGCAGTACTTC.

The V call is TRBV6-1, the J call TRBJ1-2; D is possibly TRBD1 (5 bases). Per germline, CDR1 MNHNS and CDR2 SASEGT. The V and J ends lost 7 bases and 4 bases respectively, with 13 bases between them. The CDR3 has 13 amino acids. CDR3 amino acids: CASTYGGSYGYTF. The CDR3 region has the DNA TGTGCCAGCACCTACGGGGGGTCCTATGGCTACACCTTC.

This clone was seen more than once but under ten times. The chain joins TRBV14 to TRBJ1-1; D is perhaps TRBD1 (6 bases). This CDR3 has 14 amino acids. The V end was cut by 0 bases, the J end by 6 bases, with 11 bases between. CDR1 and CDR2 from the germline V gene are SGHDN and FVKESK. CDR3 in DNA: TGTGCCAGCAGCCAAGAGTACAGGGCAGCTGAAGCTTTCTTT. Translation gives CASSQEYRAAEAFF.

This clone was seen a single time. The chain employs TRBV6-1 and TRBJ2-7, with TRBD1 matching 9 bases. The trim removed 4 bases at V and 3 bases at J, leaving 1 base unmatched. The CDR3 runs 13 residues. Per germline, CDR1 MNHNS and CDR2 SASEGT. The CDR3 loop reads CASSVTGGYEQYF. The CDR3 DNA reads TGTGCCAGCAGTGTGACAGGGGGCTACGAGCAGTACTTC.

This chain uses TRBV15 with TRBJ1-2; TRBD1 aligns across 9 bases. J lost 8 bases, V lost 4 bases, and 14 bases had no gene match. Germline CDR1 reads LNHNV; CDR2 reads YYDKDF (reference sequence). CDR3 length: 16 residues. CDR3 sequence: CATSTYGQGQVGGYTF. The CDR3 DNA is TGTGCCACCAGCACCTACGGACAGGGGCAAGTGGGGGGCTACACCTTC.

V is TRBV19 and J is TRBJ1-5, with D perhaps TRBD1 (5 bases). V was pared by 3 bases and J by 8 bases, with 14 bases between. Germline V lookup: CDR1 LNHDA, CDR2 SQIVND (reference sequence). CDR3 length: 14 residues. CDR3 loop: CASSITGKLEPQHF. CDR3 DNA: TGTGCCAGTAGTATTACAGGCAAATTGGAGCCCCAGCATTTT.

The J gene is TRBJ2-3, the V gene TRBV29-1; TRBD1 matches 8 bases. The CDR3 runs 15 residues. V was pared by 6 bases and J by 2 bases, with 10 bases of the junction left unmatched. CDR1 is SQVTM and CDR2 is ANQGSEA in the germline V gene. CDR3 sequence (DNA): TGCAGCGTCAGCCAGTCAGGGGGCATCACAGATACGCAGTATTTT. The encoded protein is CSVSQSGGITDTQYF.

J is TRBJ1-6 and V is TRBV5-6, with 9 bases identical to TRBD1. Trimming at V came to 1 base and at J to 10 bases, leaving 3 bases not matched to a gene. The CDR3 covers 14 residues. The germline V gene has CDR1 SGHDT and CDR2 YYEEEE. The CDR3 spells CASSLNRGQSPLHF. CDR3 nucleotide sequence: TGTGCCAGCAGCTTGAACAGGGGGCAATCACCCCTCCACTTT.

The genes are TRBV19 and TRBJ2-3, with D possibly matching TRBD1 (8 bases). This CDR3 is 16 amino acids long. Germline CDR1 LNHDA, CDR2 SQIVND (reference sequence). V was cut by 7 bases and J by 4 bases, with 21 bases left in between. CDR3 loop: CASKDRGGGIADTQYF. The CDR3 coding sequence is TGTGCCAGTAAAGACAGGGGAGGGGGTATCGCAGATACGCAGTATTTT.

This clone has at least ten counts. V usage is TRBV27 and J usage is TRBJ2-1, with D perhaps TRBD2 (6 bases). CDR1 and CDR2 from the germline V gene are MNHEY and SMNVEV (reference sequence). The CDR3 extends over 14 amino acids. The germline V and J ends were trimmed by 8 bases and 7 bases, with 18 bases remaining between them. As DNA, the CDR3 is TGTGCCAGCGGAATCGCGGGATACGGGAATGAGCAGTTCTTC. It is translated as CASGIAGYGNEQFF.